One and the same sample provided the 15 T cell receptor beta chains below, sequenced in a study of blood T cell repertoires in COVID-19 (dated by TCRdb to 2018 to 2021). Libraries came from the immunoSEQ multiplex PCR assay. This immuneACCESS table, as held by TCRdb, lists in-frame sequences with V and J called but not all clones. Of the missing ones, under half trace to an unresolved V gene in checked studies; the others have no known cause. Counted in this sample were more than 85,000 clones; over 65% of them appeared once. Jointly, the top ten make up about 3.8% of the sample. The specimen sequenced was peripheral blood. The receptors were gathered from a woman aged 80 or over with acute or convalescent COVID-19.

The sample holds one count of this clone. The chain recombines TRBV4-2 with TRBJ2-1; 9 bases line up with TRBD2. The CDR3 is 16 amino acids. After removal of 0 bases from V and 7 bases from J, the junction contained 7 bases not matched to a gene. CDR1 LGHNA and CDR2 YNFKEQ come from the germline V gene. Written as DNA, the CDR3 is TGTGCCAGCAGCCAAGAGAATATAGCGGGAGTAAATGAGCAGTTCTTC. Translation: CASSQENIAGVNEQFF.

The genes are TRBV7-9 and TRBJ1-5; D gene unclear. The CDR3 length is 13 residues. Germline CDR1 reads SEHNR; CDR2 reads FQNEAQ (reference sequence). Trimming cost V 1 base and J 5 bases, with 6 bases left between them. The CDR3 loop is CASSLVADQPQHF. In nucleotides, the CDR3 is TGTGCCAGCAGCTTAGTCGCAGATCAGCCCCAGCATTTT.

The CDR3 reads CASSPRHLTYEQYF. The CDR3 region has the DNA TGTGCCAGCTCACCACGCCACCTAACCTACGAGCAGTACTTC. The V and J genes are TRBV18 and TRBJ2-7; D gene uncertain. Germline CDR1 reads KGHSH; CDR2 reads LQKENI. The CDR3 extends over 14 amino acids. V was clipped by 1 base and J by 2 bases, with 9 bases between them.

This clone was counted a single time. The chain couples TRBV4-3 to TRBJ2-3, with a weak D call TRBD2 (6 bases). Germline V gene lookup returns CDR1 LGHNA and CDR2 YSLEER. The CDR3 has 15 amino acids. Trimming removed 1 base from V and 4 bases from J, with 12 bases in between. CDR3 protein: CASSQAGGTPDTQYF. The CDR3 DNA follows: TGCGCCAGCAGCCAAGCCGGCGGGACCCCAGATACGCAGTATTTT.

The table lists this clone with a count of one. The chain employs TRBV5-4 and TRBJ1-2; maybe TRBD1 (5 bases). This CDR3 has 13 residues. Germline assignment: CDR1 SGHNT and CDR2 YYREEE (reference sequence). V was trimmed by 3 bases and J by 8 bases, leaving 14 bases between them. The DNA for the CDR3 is TGTGCCAGCAGCTGGTGGGTGGGGCAAGGCTACACCTTC. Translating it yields CASSWWVGQGYTF.

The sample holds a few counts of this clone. CDR3 nucleotides: TGTGCCAGCAGCCGCACACAGGGCTACGAGCAGTACTTC. Residues: CASSRTQGYEQYF. The chain recombines TRBV11-2 with TRBJ2-7; D may be TRBD1 (6 bases). Germline V gene lookup returns CDR1 SGHAT and CDR2 FQNNGV. The CDR3 spans 13 residues. Trimming removed 5 bases at V and 3 bases at J, with 11 bases between. The variable domain in full, with the rest retrieved from reference TRBV11-2 and TRBJ2-7, is EAGVAQSPRYKIIEKRQSVAFWCNPISGHATLYWYQQILGQGPKLLIQFQNNGVVDDSQLPKDRFSAERLKGVDSTLKIQPAKLEDSAVYLCASSRTQGYEQYFGPGTRLTVT.

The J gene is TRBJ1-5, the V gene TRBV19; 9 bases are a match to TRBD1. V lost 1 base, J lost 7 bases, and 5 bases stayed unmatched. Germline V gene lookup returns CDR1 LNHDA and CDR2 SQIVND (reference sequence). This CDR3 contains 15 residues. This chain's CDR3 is CASSIVGTGLQPQHF. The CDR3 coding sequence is TGTGCCAGTAGTATAGTCGGGACAGGGTTGCAGCCCCAGCATTTT.

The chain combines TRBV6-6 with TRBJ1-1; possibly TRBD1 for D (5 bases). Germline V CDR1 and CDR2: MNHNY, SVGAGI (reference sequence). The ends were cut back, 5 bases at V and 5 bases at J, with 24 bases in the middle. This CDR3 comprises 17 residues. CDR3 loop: CASSPPVMRGRETEAFF. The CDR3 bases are TGTGCCAGCAGTCCTCCCGTAATGCGGGGCCGGGAAACTGAAGCTTTCTTT.

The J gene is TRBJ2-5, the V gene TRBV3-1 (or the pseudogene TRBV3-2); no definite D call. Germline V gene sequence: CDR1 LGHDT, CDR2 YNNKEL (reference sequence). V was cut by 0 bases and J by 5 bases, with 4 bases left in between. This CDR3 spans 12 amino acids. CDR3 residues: CASSQDRETQYF. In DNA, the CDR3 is TGTGCCAGCAGCCAAGACAGGGAGACCCAGTACTTC.

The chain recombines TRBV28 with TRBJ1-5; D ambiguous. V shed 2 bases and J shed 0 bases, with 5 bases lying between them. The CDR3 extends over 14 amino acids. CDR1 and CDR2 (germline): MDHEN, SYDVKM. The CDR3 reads CASSLINSNQPQHF. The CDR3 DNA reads TGTGCCAGCAGTTTAATTAATAGCAATCAGCCCCAGCATTTT.

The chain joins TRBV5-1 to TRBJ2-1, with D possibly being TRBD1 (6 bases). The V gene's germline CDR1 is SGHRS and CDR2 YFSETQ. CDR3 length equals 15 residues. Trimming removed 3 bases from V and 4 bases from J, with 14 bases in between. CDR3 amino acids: CASSWGAGQYNEQFF. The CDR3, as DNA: TGCGCCAGCAGCTGGGGAGCCGGACAGTACAATGAGCAGTTCTTC.

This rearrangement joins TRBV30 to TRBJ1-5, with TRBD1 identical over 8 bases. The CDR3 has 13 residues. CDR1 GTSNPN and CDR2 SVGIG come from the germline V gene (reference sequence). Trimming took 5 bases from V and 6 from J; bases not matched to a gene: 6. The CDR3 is CAWSPGGGQPQHF. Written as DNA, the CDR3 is TGTGCCTGGTCTCCAGGGGGCGGTCAGCCCCAGCATTTT.

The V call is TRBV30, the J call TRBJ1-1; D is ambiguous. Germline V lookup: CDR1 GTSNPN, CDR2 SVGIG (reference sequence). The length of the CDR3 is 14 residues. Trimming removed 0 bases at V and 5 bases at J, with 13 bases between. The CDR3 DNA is TGTGCCTGGAGTGTCCCCGCGGCGGGAACTGAAGCTTTCTTT. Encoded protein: CAWSVPAAGTEAFF.

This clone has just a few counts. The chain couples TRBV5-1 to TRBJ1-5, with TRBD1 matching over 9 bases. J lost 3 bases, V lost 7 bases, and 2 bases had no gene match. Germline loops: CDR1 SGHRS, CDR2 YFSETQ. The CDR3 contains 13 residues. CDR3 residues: CASGTGPNQPQHF. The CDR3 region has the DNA TGCGCCAGCGGGACAGGGCCCAATCAGCCCCAGCATTTT.

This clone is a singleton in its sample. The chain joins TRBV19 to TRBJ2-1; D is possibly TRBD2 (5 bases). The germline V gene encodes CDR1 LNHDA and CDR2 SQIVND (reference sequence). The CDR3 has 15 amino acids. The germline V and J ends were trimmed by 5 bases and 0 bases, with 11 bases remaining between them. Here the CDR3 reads CASSLTISSYNEQFF. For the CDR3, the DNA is TGTGCCAGTAGTTTGACTATCAGCTCCTACAATGAGCAGTTCTTC.